Detailed here is one T cell receptor beta chain. These data come from a study of early T cells in non-severe SARS-CoV-2 infection. About the study: Bulk RNA from unsorted whole blood was sequenced; chains were unpaired.

The CDR3 is made up of 13 amino acids. V gave up 7 bases and J gave up 2 bases, with 13 bases separating them. Per the germline V gene, CDR1 is DFQATT and CDR2 is SNEGSKA (reference sequence). TCRdb processed the 5' RACE reads anew with MiXCR; each CDR3 protein has one entry. The profile shows approximately 66,000 distinct CDR3 sequences, roughly an eighth of them singletons. Material: whole blood. The receptor comes from an adult who was a healthcare worker with PCR-confirmed SARS-CoV-2 infection or an uninfected control (not recorded which). The chain employs TRBV20-1 and TRBJ2-3; tentatively, D is TRBD2 (6 bases). CDR3 DNA: TGCAGTGGTGTATGGCGGGACACAGATACGCAGTATTTT. Amino acid sequence: CSGVWRDTDTQYF.